This T cell receptor (beta chain) came from a study of blood T cell repertoires in COVID-19. Across the whole study: Samples taken during acute and convalescent COVID-19 were collected in the United States, Italy and Spain.

Measured with immunoSEQ multiplex PCR; TCRdb has only the in-frame clones, and not every one. The data hold about 200,000 clones, with about 87% observed a single time. V lost 1 base to trimming and J lost 5 bases, with 11 bases between them. The CDR3 runs 14 residues. Per the germline V gene, CDR1 is LGHDT and CDR2 is YNNKEL (reference sequence). The sequence came from a man aged 30-40 years who had recovered from COVID-19. The chain is built from TRBV3-1 (or the pseudogene TRBV3-2) and TRBJ1-2; D unclear. Sequenced sample: PBMCs or T cells enriched from blood (not recorded which). The CDR3 nucleotides read TGTGCCAGCAGCCAAGGAACGGACTCATATGGCTACACCTTC. Translation gives CASSQGTDSYGYTF.